These T cell receptor beta chains were read from a single sample in a study of blood T cell repertoires in COVID-19. The assay was immunoSEQ multiplex PCR, and TCRdb's table has in-frame clones only and misses some. The table shows around 160,000 clones, with 81% occurring only once. Sequencing was carried out using peripheral blood. These receptors originate from a man aged 55-75 years with active or convalescent COVID-19. CDR3s include the opening cysteine and the closing phenylalanine or tryptophan. D genes are given only for firm matches. The size field is filled for only some rows; it gives once, few, many or a size class.

j_gene | abundance | d_gene | v_gene | CDR3nt | CDR3aa
TRBJ2-1 | - | TRBD2 | TRBV5-1 | TGCGCCAGCAGCTTGGGACTAGCGGGGCTAAGCTCCTACAATGAGCAGTTCTTC | CASSLGLAGLSSYNEQFF
TRBJ1-1 | - | TRBD1 | TRBV7-9 | TGTGCCAGCAGCCTCGGACAGGGAACGTTCATTACTGAAGCTTTCTTT | CASSLGQGTFITEAFF
TRBJ1-1 | - | - | TRBV11-2 | TGTGCCAGCAGCTTAGTGGCGGGGCTGGCTTTCTTT | CASSLVAGLAFF
TRBJ2-1 | - | - | TRBV18 | TGTGCCAGCTCCCCAGGCGGCTCCTACAATGAGCAGTTCTTC | CASSPGGSYNEQFF
TRBJ2-2 | - | TRBD2 | TRBV18 | TGTGCCAGCTCACCACCGGGAGGGAACGGCGGGGAGCTGTTTTTT | CASSPPGGNGGELFF
TRBJ2-1 | - | TRBD1 | TRBV5-1 | TGCGCCAGCAGCCGACAGGGGGCAAGCTCCTACAATGAGCAGTTCTTC | CASSRQGASSYNEQFF
TRBJ1-2 | - | TRBD1 | TRBV7-2 | TGTGCCAGCAGCCCTCGGGACAGCTACCTCTATGGCTACACCTTC | CASSPRDSYLYGYTF
TRBJ2-7 | few | - | TRBV7-6 | TGTGCCAGCAGCTCTTCTACAGGCTCCTACGAGCAGTACTTC | CASSSSTGSYEQYF
TRBJ1-1 | - | - | TRBV19 | TGTGCCAGTCGCGGTAATGGGAACACTGAAGCTTTCTTT | CASRGNGNTEAFF
TRBJ2-4 | - | - | TRBV3-1/TRBV3-2 | TGTGCCAGCAGCCCCACCTCGGACAGAGCCAAAAACATTCAGTACTTC | CASSPTSDRAKNIQYF
TRBJ2-5 | - | - | TRBV5-4 | TGTGCCGTCAATCAGGGAACCCAAGAGACCCAGTACTTC | CAVNQGTQETQYF
TRBJ2-1 | - | TRBD1 | TRBV2 | TGTGCCAGCAGTTTCGGGACAGATAACAATGAGCAGTTCTTC | CASSFGTDNNEQFF
TRBJ2-3 | - | TRBD1 | TRBV10-1 | TGCGCCAGCAGTGAGTCGGCGACAGGGTTAGATACGCAGTATTTT | CASSESATGLDTQYF
TRBJ1-5 | - | - | TRBV9 | TGTGCCAGCAGCGGTTCCCCTGATCAGCCCCAGCATTTT | CASSGSPDQPQHF
TRBJ1-5 | - | - | TRBV7-2 | TGTGCCAGCAATCGGGGAGGAAATCAGCCCCAGCATTTT | CASNRGGNQPQHF
TRBJ2-7 | - | TRBD2 | TRBV28 | TGTGCCAGCCGAGCGGGAGGGCCCTCCGAGCAGTACTTC | CASRAGGPSEQYF
TRBJ1-4 | once | TRBD1 | TRBV20-1 | TGCAGTGCTAGTGGGGTAGGGGGCACTAATGAAAAACTGTTTTTT | CSASGVGGTNEKLFF
TRBJ2-5 | - | - | TRBV2 | TGTGCCAGCAAGGGAGCCTGGCAAGAGACCCAGTACTTC | CASKGAWQETQYF
TRBJ2-1 | - | TRBD2 | TRBV11-2 | TGTGCCAGCAGGAGGATCACGGGACTAGCGGATGAGCAGTTCTTC | CASRRITGLADEQFF
TRBJ2-5 | few | - | TRBV7-9 | TGTGCCAGCAGCTTAACCCGGGTTCCCCAAGAGACCCAGTACTTC | CASSLTRVPQETQYF
TRBJ1-3 | - | - | TRBV5-8 | TGTGCCAGCAGCTTGGACATCCGAAACACCATATATTTT | CASSLDIRNTIYF
TRBJ2-1 | - | - | TRBV5-4 | TGTGCGAGCCAAAGCAGGCAATCCTACAATGAGCAGTTCTTC | CASQSRQSYNEQFF
TRBJ1-1 | - | - | TRBV5-1 | TGCGCCAGCAGCTTGGACGGCAGGGGACATGCTTTCTTT | CASSLDGRGHAFF
TRBJ2-3 | - | TRBD2 | TRBV5-5 | TGTGCCAGCAGCCCATTTCCCCGGGAGGGGGATACGCAGTATTTT | CASSPFPREGDTQYF
TRBJ2-1 | - | - | TRBV9 | TGTGCCAGCAGCGTATCTCCATCGGTCAATGAGCAGTTCTTC | CASSVSPSVNEQFF
TRBJ2-7 | - | - | TRBV5-6 | TGTGCCAGCAGCTTCCAGCGGATCCACGAGCAGTACTTC | CASSFQRIHEQYF
TRBJ2-1 | - | - | TRBV9 | TGTGCCAGCAGCGTAGGGGGCCAGCCCTACAATGAGCAGTTCTTC | CASSVGGQPYNEQFF
TRBJ2-7 | few | - | TRBV6-6 | TGTGCCACCACCAGGGGGGCCTACGAGCAGTACTTC | CATTRGAYEQYF
TRBJ2-7 | - | TRBD1 | TRBV2 | TGTGCCTCACAGGGGGCGGGCTACGAGCAGTACTTC | CASQGAGYEQYF
TRBJ1-4 | - | - | TRBV11-2 | TGTGCCAGCAGCAATGATCCCGGGCGGGAGCACCGGGGGGAAAAACTGTTTTTT | CASSNDPGREHRGEKLFF
TRBJ2-5 | - | - | TRBV3-1/TRBV3-2 | TGTGCCAGCAGCCACTCGGAGACCCAGTACTTC | CASSHSETQYF
TRBJ2-1 | - | TRBD1 | TRBV5-1 | TGCGCCAGCAGCTTGTATGTGTCGAGGGGACAGGGACACAATGAGCAGTTCTTC | CASSLYVSRGQGHNEQFF
TRBJ2-3 | - | TRBD2 | TRBV10-1 | TGCGCCAGCAGTCCCGGGACTAGAAGATCAGATACGCAGTATTTT | CASSPGTRRSDTQYF
TRBJ1-6 | - | TRBD1 | TRBV28 | TGTGCCAGCAGCCGCGGACAGGGCAGATCACCCCTCCACTTT | CASSRGQGRSPLHF
TRBJ2-3 | - | TRBD2 | TRBV6-5 | TGTGCCAGCTCTAGCGAGGCGGGGGGGCCCGATACGCAGTATTTT | CASSSEAGGPDTQYF
TRBJ1-5 | - | - | TRBV6-5 | TGTGCCAGCGGGACCCCCGGGAGTCAGCCCCAGCATTTT | CASGTPGSQPQHF
TRBJ1-5 | - | - | TRBV7-2 | TGTGCCAGCAGCTTAGCGCAGGGCCAGCCCCAGCATTTT | CASSLAQGQPQHF
TRBJ1-5 | once | TRBD1 | TRBV19 | TGTGCCAGTAGTTCGACAGGGACCAGCAATCAGCCCCAGCATTTT | CASSSTGTSNQPQHF
TRBJ1-5 | - | - | TRBV6-1 | TGTGCCAGCAGTGACAGACAGACCCAGCATTTT | CASSDRQTQHF
TRBJ1-2 | - | - | TRBV5-4 | TGTGCCAGCAGCTTGCCTCTAAACTATGGCTACACCTTC | CASSLPLNYGYTF
TRBJ2-2 | - | TRBD1 | TRBV29-1 | TGCAGCGGTCGACAACCCGGGACAGGGAACACCGGGGAGCTGTTTTTT | CSGRQPGTGNTGELFF
TRBJ2-6 | - | TRBD1 | TRBV19 | TGTGCCAGTAGTCCCGCCGGGACAGGCAACTCTGGGGCCAACGTCCTGACTTTC | CASSPAGTGNSGANVLTF
TRBJ2-3 | - | TRBD2 | TRBV6-6 | TGTGCCAGCAGGCGACTTAGGACTAGCGGACGCACAGATACGCAGTATTTT | CASRRLRTSGRTDTQYF
TRBJ2-2 | - | - | TRBV27 | TGTGCCAGCGGGAACGGGATAGAGGCCGGGGAGCTGTTTTTT | CASGNGIEAGELFF
TRBJ1-1 | once | - | TRBV10-3 | TGTGCCATCAGTGATTTTTTACGGTCAGCGGGCACTGAAGCTTTCTTT | CAISDFLRSAGTEAFF
TRBJ2-1 | - | TRBD1 | TRBV4-1 | TGCGCCAGCAGCCAAGTCAAGACAGGGGGCGGGAATGAGCAGTTCTTC | CASSQVKTGGGNEQFF
TRBJ2-2 | few | - | TRBV7-9 | TGTGCCAGCAGCTTAGCTGAGACACTGACCGGGGAGCTGTTTTTT | CASSLAETLTGELFF
TRBJ2-7 | - | - | TRBV7-9 | TGTGCCAGCAGCTTAGTGTCGGGGGACGAGCAGTACTTC | CASSLVSGDEQYF
TRBJ2-7 | - | - | TRBV5-6 | TGTGCCAGCAGCCCCGGCCTCAACCTTCAGGACGAGCAGTACTTC | CASSPGLNLQDEQYF
TRBJ2-7 | - | TRBD2 | TRBV6-1 | TGTGCCAGCAGTGACGGCATCGGGGGTGCTAGCGGGAGACCCTACGAGCAGTACTTC | CASSDGIGGASGRPYEQYF
TRBJ2-7 | - | - | TRBV6-5 | TGTGCCTGTCTGGGGCAGGGGCCCCCCTACGAGCAGTACTTC | CACLGQGPPYEQYF
TRBJ2-7 | few | - | TRBV7-9 | TGTGCCAGCAGCTCGGTACAGGATGAGCAGTACTTC | CASSSVQDEQYF
TRBJ2-7 | - | TRBD1 | TRBV5-4 | TGTGCCAGTCGGTGGACAGGGGAATCCGAGCAGTACTTC | CASRWTGESEQYF